This TCR beta chain was sequenced during a study of cytomegalovirus exposure and HLA in healthy donors. The study sampled nominally healthy donors, though unrecorded immune exposures were likely. PCR employed 60 Vbeta and 13 Jbeta primers. The assay was immunoSEQ multiplex PCR, and TCRdb's table has in-frame clones only and misses some. The data show about 200,000 clones, around 80% seen once. This CDR3 contains 12 residues. The V end was cut by 6 bases, the J end by 6 bases, with 9 bases between. The germline gives CDR1 MNHEY, CDR2 SMNVEV (reference sequence). This TCR came from a woman between 40 and 50 years old in good health and CMV-seronegative. This sequence joins TRBV27 and TRBJ2-1; weak D call: TRBD1 (6 bases). Sequencing input: PBMCs. In nucleotides, the CDR3 is TGTGCCAGCAGACAGGGCGGCAATGAGCAGTTCTTC. Protein product: CASRQGGNEQFF.